These 25 T cell receptor beta chains were all obtained from the same sample, sequenced in a study of blood T cell repertoires in COVID-19. Sequenced by immunoSEQ multiplex PCR; TCRdb stores in-frame clones only, minus some. The sample has 75,000 to 95,000 clones, around nine tenths seen once. The sequenced sample was peripheral blood. The receptors come from a man in his fifties with active COVID-19.

J is TRBJ1-2 and V is TRBV5-6; possible D gene TRBD1, 5 bases. The CDR3 loop spans 15 amino acids. Germline-derived CDR1 and CDR2 are SGHDT and YYEEEE. Trimming removed 2 bases from V and 2 bases from J, with 13 bases in between. The CDR3 spells CASSLSATENYGYTF. The DNA for the CDR3 is TGTGCCAGCAGCTTAAGTGCGACAGAGAACTATGGCTACACCTTC.

This clone was counted a few times. The V call is TRBV2, the J call TRBJ2-3, with 7 bases fitting TRBD1. Germline loops: CDR1 SNHLY, CDR2 FYNNEI. Trimming took 4 bases from V and 0 from J; bases not matched to a gene: 4. The CDR3 covers 15 residues. The CDR3 DNA is TGTGCCAGCAGTGCCGGGACAGCTAGCACAGATACGCAGTATTTT. Protein: CASSAGTASTDTQYF.

The rearrangement uses TRBV7-3 and TRBJ1-1, with D perhaps matching TRBD1 (6 bases). This CDR3 has 15 amino acids. Between the trimmed V and J ends, which lost 5 bases and 1 base, there was a span of 14 bases. Germline-derived CDR1 and CDR2 are SGHTA and FQGTGA. The CDR3 here is CASSLHGGANTEAFF. CDR3 DNA: TGTGCCAGCAGCCTCCACGGGGGGGCGAACACTGAAGCTTTCTTT.

The V and J genes are TRBV5-1 and TRBJ2-3; TRBD2 aligns across 8 bases. This CDR3 spans 15 amino acids. J lost 4 bases, V lost 6 bases, and 10 bases had no gene match. Germline CDR1 is SGHRS and CDR2 is YFSETQ. This CDR3 reads CASTSEAGVADTQYF. The CDR3 DNA reads TGCGCCAGCACCTCCGAAGCGGGAGTGGCAGATACGCAGTATTTT.

This clone was counted once. The CDR3: CASSYSGGPGYTF. DNA of the CDR3: TGTGCCAGCAGTTACTCGGGGGGGCCAGGCTACACCTTC. The chain has TRBV6-5 and TRBJ1-2, with a possible D match to TRBD1 (6 bases). The CDR3 runs to 13 residues. CDR1 MNHEY and CDR2 SVGAGI come from the germline V gene. Deletions cut 0 bases from V and 8 bases from J, with 10 bases between.

This chain links TRBV6-2 or TRBV6-3 with TRBJ2-7; 12 bases match TRBD2. This CDR3 comprises 17 residues. V lost 6 bases to trimming and J lost 6 bases; unmatched junction nucleotides: 15. CDR1 MNHEY and CDR2 SVGEGT come from the germline V gene. CDR3 DNA: TGTGCCAGCAGCAAGTTCGGACTAGCGGGAACCCAAGGCGAGCAGTACTTC. Translated: CASSKFGLAGTQGEQYF.

The chain recombines TRBV12-3 or TRBV12-4 with TRBJ1-5; 8 bases match TRBD1. This CDR3 is built from 12 residues. V was clipped by 5 bases and J by 15 bases; unmatched bases: 9. The CDR3 spells CASSQTGGPLHF. For the CDR3, the DNA is TGTGCCAGCAGTCAAACAGGGGGACCGCTGCATTTT.

This chain uses TRBV27 with TRBJ1-2; the match to TRBD1 covers 7 bases. There are 18 residues in the CDR3. Germline lookup yields CDR1 MNHEY and CDR2 SMNVEV (reference sequence). After removal of 0 bases from V and 0 bases from J, the junction contained 10 bases not matched to a gene. CDR3 sequence reads: CASSLSPTGQTANYGYTF. The CDR3 nucleotides are TGTGCCAGCAGTTTATCCCCGACAGGGCAGACTGCTAACTATGGCTACACCTTC.

This chain joins TRBV6-1 and TRBJ2-3, with 10 bases lining up with TRBD2. J lost 5 bases, V lost 1 base, and 6 bases had no gene match. The CDR3 runs 16 residues. CDR1 and CDR2 from the germline V gene are MNHNS and SASEGT. CDR3 residues: CASSEGLAGVGDTQYF. The CDR3 DNA is TGTGCCAGCAGTGAAGGGCTAGCGGGAGTTGGAGATACGCAGTATTTT.

The chain recombines TRBV10-3 with TRBJ1-1; tentatively, D is TRBD1 (6 bases). The CDR3 consists of 14 residues. V was pared by 10 bases and J by 1 base, with 16 bases between. The V gene's germline CDR1 is ENHRY and CDR2 SYGVKD. CDR3 DNA sequence: TGTGCCACAAACAGGGAAGGGGCGAACACTGAAGCTTTCTTT. Protein: CATNREGANTEAFF.

The chain links TRBV4-3 to TRBJ2-2; the match to TRBD2 covers 8 bases. V lost 1 base and J lost 3; bases outside the gene matches: 4. CDR3 length: 16 residues. Germline loops: CDR1 LGHNA, CDR2 YSLEER. The CDR3 spells CASSQVGGRYTGELFF. In DNA, the CDR3 is TGCGCCAGCAGCCAAGTTGGCGGGAGGTACACCGGGGAGCTGTTTTTT.

J is TRBJ1-2 and V is TRBV3-1 (or the pseudogene TRBV3-2); D is undetermined. The CDR3 totals 14 residues. Between the trimmed V and J ends, which lost 5 bases and 7 bases, there was a span of 17 bases. Germline V gene sequence: CDR1 LGHDT, CDR2 YNNKEL (reference sequence). The CDR3 region has the DNA TGTGCCAGCAGCGTAGTGAGGGCCTCCGGTGGCTACACCTTC. This translates into CASSVVRASGGYTF.

This chain connects TRBV7-2 to TRBJ2-5; 10 nucleotides match TRBD2. The V and J ends lost 5 bases and 9 bases, in that order; junction bases with no gene match: 18. Germline assignment: CDR1 SGHTA and CDR2 FQGNSA. The CDR3 totals 17 residues. CDR3 nucleotides: TGTGCCAGCAGCCTAGAGTGGGGCGGACTAGCGGTCCGGGCCCAGTACTTC. Translated, it gives CASSLEWGGLAVRAQYF.

The gene calls are TRBV29-1 and TRBJ2-3, with 14 bases identical to TRBD2. CDR3 length: 20 residues. With 2 bases clipped from V and 0 bases from J, the junction kept 13 bases outside the gene matches. Germline values: CDR1 SQVTM, CDR2 ANQGSEA. The DNA of the CDR3 is TGCAGCGTTGAATCACTAGGGACTAGCGGGGGCTCAAGTAGCACAGATACGCAGTATTTT. Protein product: CSVESLGTSGGSSSTDTQYF.

This clone is judged medium-sized (0.01 to 0.1%). The chain links TRBV7-3 to TRBJ1-4; a possible D gene is TRBD1 (5 bases). The germline CDR1 and CDR2 sequences are SGHTA and FQGTGA. The CDR3 runs 13 residues. Deletions cut 1 base from V and 11 bases from J, with 11 bases between. CDR3 DNA: TGTGCCAGCAGCTTAAGTGGGGGGACGAAACTGTTTTTT. This translates into CASSLSGGTKLFF.

The gene calls are TRBV6-5 and TRBJ2-5; 10 bases are shared with TRBD1. The V and J ends lost 6 bases and 3 bases, in that order; junction bases with no gene match: 7. Germline CDR1 is MNHEY and CDR2 is SVGAGI. The CDR3 spans 15 residues. In DNA form, the CDR3 reads TGTGCCAGCAGAGGGACAGGGGCGGGAAAAGAGACCCAGTACTTC. It is translated as CASRGTGAGKETQYF.

The chain couples TRBV27 to TRBJ2-2; D remains ambiguous. The V and J ends lost 2 bases and 0 bases respectively, with 4 bases between them. Germline assignment: CDR1 MNHEY and CDR2 SMNVEV (reference sequence). This CDR3 region has 14 residues. The CDR3 protein is CASSLLTNTGELFF. In DNA form, the CDR3 reads TGTGCCAGCAGTTTACTAACGAACACCGGGGAGCTGTTTTTT.

J is TRBJ2-6 and V is TRBV7-2; tentative D call: TRBD2 (5 bases). The CDR3 consists of 17 residues. V was shortened by 5 bases and J by 0 bases, with 14 bases between the two germline ends. Germline V gene data show CDR1 as SGHTA and CDR2 as FQGNSA. The CDR3 nucleotides read TGTGCCAGCAGCCGGGATGGGTCCAACTCTGGGGCCAACGTCCTGACTTTC. This encodes CASSRDGSNSGANVLTF.

The chain employs TRBV5-6 and TRBJ1-1; 7 positions match TRBD1. The CDR3 has 14 amino acids. Trimming at V came to 6 bases and at J to 3 bases, leaving 8 bases not matched to a gene. Germline V CDR1 and CDR2: SGHDT, YYEEEE. Written as DNA, the CDR3 is TGTGCCAGCACTCGAGGGGGCTTAGACACTGAAGCTTTCTTT. This gives the protein CASTRGGLDTEAFF.

The chain links TRBV5-6 to TRBJ2-5, with TRBD1 matching over 11 bases. Germline V gives CDR1 SGHDT, CDR2 YYEEEE. Losses at the gene ends were 0 bases for V and 5 bases for J; bases not matched to a gene: 6. The CDR3 length is 16 residues. CDR3 in DNA: TGTGCCAGCAGCTTGGGGGACAGGGGGAATATCGAGACCCAGTACTTC. Translation: CASSLGDRGNIETQYF.

The rearrangement joins TRBV4-1 to TRBJ2-7; 8 bases fit TRBD1. J gave up 3 bases and V 2 bases, and 3 bases lay outside the gene matches. From germline, CDR1 is MGHRA and CDR2 YSYEKL. This CDR3 spans 14 amino acids. DNA for the CDR3: TGCGCCAGCAGCCAAAAGACAGGGGTCTACGAGCAGTACTTC. Its translation: CASSQKTGVYEQYF.

V is TRBV11-3 and J is TRBJ1-1, with 9 bases identical to TRBD1. The V and J ends lost 2 bases and 5 bases, in that order; junction bases with no gene match: 12. Germline V CDR1 and CDR2: SGHNT, YENEEA. The CDR3 sequence is 17 residues long. CDR3 sequence reads: CASSLHLGDRAGTEAFF. The DNA for the CDR3 is TGTGCCAGCAGCTTACACCTGGGGGACAGGGCCGGTACTGAAGCTTTCTTT.

This chain joins TRBV7-2 and TRBJ1-5; D possibly corresponds to TRBD1 (5 bases). The CDR3 spans 17 residues. In germline, CDR1 is SGHTA, CDR2 FQGNSA. V lost 0 bases, J lost 0 bases, and 12 bases lay in between. The CDR3 loop reads CASSLATGGHSNQPQHF. CDR3 DNA sequence: TGTGCCAGCAGCTTAGCCACAGGTGGCCATAGCAATCAGCCCCAGCATTTT.

This clone has only one observation. The chain has TRBV11-2 and TRBJ2-7; tentatively, D is TRBD2 (5 bases). The V gene lost 6 bases and the J gene lost 3 bases, with 12 bases spanning the gap. The CDR3 totals 13 residues. Germline V gives CDR1 SGHAT, CDR2 FQNNGV. The CDR3 loop is CASRPGNIYEQYF. DNA for the CDR3: TGTGCCAGCAGGCCCGGGAACATCTACGAGCAGTACTTC.

The chain links TRBV10-3 to TRBJ2-7, with 8 positions matching TRBD1. CDR3 size: 14 residues. Germline CDR1 and CDR2: ENHRY and SYGVKD. The junction had 10 bases not matched to a gene; V was cut back by 8 bases and J by 4 bases. CDR3 DNA: TGTGCCATCGCCCCCGGGCAGGGGGCTTACGAGCAGTACTTC. This gives the protein CAIAPGQGAYEQYF.